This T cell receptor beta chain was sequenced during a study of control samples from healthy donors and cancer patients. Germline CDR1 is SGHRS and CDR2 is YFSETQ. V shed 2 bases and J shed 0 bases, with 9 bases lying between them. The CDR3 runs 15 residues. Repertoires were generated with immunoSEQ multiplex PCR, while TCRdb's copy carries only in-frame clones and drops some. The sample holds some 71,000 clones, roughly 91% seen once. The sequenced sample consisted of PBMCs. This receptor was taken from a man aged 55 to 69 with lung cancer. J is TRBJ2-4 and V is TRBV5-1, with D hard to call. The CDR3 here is CASSFNTLAKNIQYF. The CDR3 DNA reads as TGCGCCAGCAGCTTTAACACCTTAGCCAAAAACATTCAGTACTTC.